This is a list of T cell receptor beta chains from one sample in a study of cytomegalovirus exposure and HLA in healthy donors. Libraries were prepared by immunoSEQ multiplex PCR; TCRdb keeps only in-frame clonotypes and omits some of them. The sample has 200,000 or so clones, 82% seen once. Material for sequencing was PBMCs. The source is a boy under 10 years old in good health and CMV-seronegative. CDR3s include the opening cysteine and the closing phenylalanine or tryptophan. The order of the fields is D gene, J gene, clone size, V gene, CDR3 protein, CDR3 DNA. D genes are given only for firm matches. A clone size is listed for some rows: how often the clone was seen (once, few, many), or a class if it is expanded.

d_call: NA
j_call: TRBJ1-1
clone_size: NA
v_call: TRBV5-1
cdr3_aa: CASTWGQGTEAFF
cdr3_nt: TGCGCCAGCACCTGGGGCCAGGGCACTGAAGCTTTCTTT

d_call: NA
j_call: TRBJ1-3
clone_size: few
v_call: TRBV6-6
cdr3_aa: CASSYPTGNTIYF
cdr3_nt: TGTGCCAGCAGTTACCCCACAGGAAACACCATATATTTT

d_call: NA
j_call: TRBJ1-4
clone_size: once
v_call: TRBV29-1
cdr3_aa: CSARQDATNEKLFF
cdr3_nt: TGCAGCGCCAGACAAGATGCAACTAATGAAAAACTGTTTTTT

d_call: TRBD2
j_call: TRBJ2-4
clone_size: once
v_call: TRBV7-2
cdr3_aa: CASSPISSGGQYF
cdr3_nt: TGTGCCAGCAGCCCGATTTCTAGCGGGGGGCAGTACTTC

d_call: NA
j_call: TRBJ1-2
clone_size: NA
v_call: TRBV4-3
cdr3_aa: CASSQGRGQLYGYTF
cdr3_nt: TGCGCCAGCAGCCAAGGTCGAGGGCAGCTCTATGGCTACACCTTC

d_call: NA
j_call: TRBJ1-5
clone_size: NA
v_call: TRBV7-2
cdr3_aa: CASSLGAGSNQPQHF
cdr3_nt: TGTGCCAGCAGCTTAGGGGCTGGAAGCAATCAGCCCCAGCATTTT

d_call: TRBD2
j_call: TRBJ2-7
clone_size: NA
v_call: TRBV7-2
cdr3_aa: CASSLGIERGSYEQYF
cdr3_nt: TGTGCCAGCAGCTTAGGTATCGAGCGGGGGTCCTACGAGCAGTACTTC

d_call: NA
j_call: TRBJ2-7
clone_size: NA
v_call: TRBV7-9
cdr3_aa: CASSLTGQSYEQYF
cdr3_nt: TGTGCCAGCAGCTTGACTGGACAGAGTTACGAGCAGTACTTC

d_call: NA
j_call: TRBJ1-2
clone_size: NA
v_call: TRBV4-3
cdr3_aa: CASSQDLTGNYGYTF
cdr3_nt: TGCGCCAGCAGCCAAGATCTCACAGGGAACTATGGCTACACCTTC

d_call: TRBD2
j_call: TRBJ2-1
clone_size: NA
v_call: TRBV18
cdr3_aa: CASSPTGGIDEQFF
cdr3_nt: TGTGCCAGCTCACCCACGGGGGGGATCGATGAGCAGTTCTTC

d_call: NA
j_call: TRBJ1-5
clone_size: few
v_call: TRBV9
cdr3_aa: CASSSTGGSNQPQHF
cdr3_nt: TGTGCCAGCAGCTCCACCGGGGGATCCAATCAGCCCCAGCATTTT

d_call: NA
j_call: TRBJ1-4
clone_size: NA
v_call: TRBV7-7
cdr3_aa: CASSLIGVGGENEKLFF
cdr3_nt: TGTGCTAGCAGCTTAATCGGGGTGGGGGGGGAGAATGAAAAACTGTTTTTT

d_call: NA
j_call: TRBJ2-1
clone_size: NA
v_call: TRBV15
cdr3_aa: CATSRDHGGRFF
cdr3_nt: TGTGCCACCAGCAGAGATCACGGAGGAAGGTTCTTC

d_call: TRBD2
j_call: TRBJ2-1
clone_size: NA
v_call: TRBV29-1
cdr3_aa: CSVEEGTSGYNEQFF
cdr3_nt: TGCAGCGTTGAAGAGGGGACTAGCGGCTACAATGAGCAGTTCTTC

d_call: TRBD2
j_call: TRBJ2-5
clone_size: NA
v_call: TRBV9
cdr3_aa: CASSGTSGGQQETQYF
cdr3_nt: TGTGCCAGCAGCGGTACTAGCGGGGGCCAGCAAGAGACCCAGTACTTC

d_call: NA
j_call: TRBJ1-3
clone_size: NA
v_call: TRBV19
cdr3_aa: CASRVVGGPGNTIYF
cdr3_nt: TGTGCCAGTAGGGTTGTAGGCGGCCCTGGAAACACCATATATTTT

d_call: TRBD2
j_call: TRBJ2-3
clone_size: NA
v_call: TRBV7-6
cdr3_aa: CASSWVSGGNADTQYF
cdr3_nt: TGTGCCAGCAGCTGGGTTAGCGGGGGGAATGCAGATACGCAGTATTTT

d_call: NA
j_call: TRBJ1-4
clone_size: NA
v_call: TRBV13
cdr3_aa: CASSIRQKGGEKLFF
cdr3_nt: TGTGCCAGCAGCATAAGACAGAAAGGTGGTGAAAAACTGTTTTTT

d_call: NA
j_call: TRBJ2-1
clone_size: NA
v_call: TRBV11-3
cdr3_aa: CASSSPPDNEQFF
cdr3_nt: TGTGCCAGCAGCTCTCCCCCTGACAATGAGCAGTTCTTC

d_call: NA
j_call: TRBJ2-2
clone_size: NA
v_call: TRBV7-9
cdr3_aa: CPSENSRRTGELFF
cdr3_nt: TGTCCCAGCGAAAACAGCAGACGAACCGGGGAGCTGTTTTTT

d_call: NA
j_call: TRBJ2-7
clone_size: few
v_call: TRBV25-1
cdr3_aa: CASSVSGDEQYF
cdr3_nt: TGTGCCAGCAGTGTTTCAGGGGATGAGCAGTACTTC

d_call: NA
j_call: TRBJ1-2
clone_size: NA
v_call: TRBV7-2
cdr3_aa: CASSRSQGPGYGYTF
cdr3_nt: TGTGCCAGCAGCCGTTCTCAGGGGCCTGGCTATGGCTACACCTTC

d_call: TRBD1
j_call: TRBJ1-6
clone_size: NA
v_call: TRBV19
cdr3_aa: CASSMRRQGNNSPLHF
cdr3_nt: TGTGCCAGTAGCATGAGGCGACAGGGGAATAATTCACCCCTCCACTTT

d_call: TRBD2
j_call: TRBJ2-1
clone_size: NA
v_call: TRBV2
cdr3_aa: CASSRLAGGNNEQFF
cdr3_nt: TGTGCCAGCAGCCGACTAGCGGGGGGGAACAATGAGCAGTTCTTC

d_call: TRBD1
j_call: TRBJ1-3
clone_size: NA
v_call: TRBV18
cdr3_aa: CASSPRRGTGGNTIYF
cdr3_nt: TGTGCCAGCTCACCGCGCAGGGGGACGGGTGGAAACACCATATATTTT

d_call: NA
j_call: TRBJ2-5
clone_size: NA
v_call: TRBV2
cdr3_aa: CASSVVPSGETQYF
cdr3_nt: TGTGCCAGCAGTGTAGTTCCATCGGGGGAGACCCAGTACTTC

d_call: NA
j_call: TRBJ1-3
clone_size: few
v_call: TRBV7-2
cdr3_aa: CASRDSGNTIYF
cdr3_nt: TGTGCCAGCCGGGATTCTGGAAACACCATATATTTT

d_call: NA
j_call: TRBJ1-5
clone_size: NA
v_call: TRBV19
cdr3_aa: CASSIRTNLYQPQHF
cdr3_nt: TGTGCCAGTAGTATCAGGACAAATTTATATCAGCCCCAGCATTTT

d_call: TRBD2
j_call: TRBJ2-2
clone_size: NA
v_call: TRBV7-9
cdr3_aa: CASSSSRRGVSGELFF
cdr3_nt: TGTGCCAGCAGCTCCTCCCGCCGGGGGGTAAGCGGGGAGCTGTTTTTT

d_call: NA
j_call: TRBJ2-3
clone_size: NA
v_call: TRBV9
cdr3_aa: CASSPRAGDTQYF
cdr3_nt: TGTGCCAGCAGCCCTAGGGCGGGGGATACGCAGTATTTT